Listed below are T cell receptor beta chains from one sample, sequenced in a study of T-cell reconstitution after alpha-beta-depleted transplantation in children. TCRdb reanalysed the PCR reads using MiXCR and keeps one entry per CDR3 protein. The profile shows some 500,000 distinct CDR3 sequences, roughly 33% of them singletons. The source material was PBMCs from the stem cell graft donor, sampled from the stem cell graft. All receptors come from a human donor who donated a stem cell graft to a child with aplastic anemia. Each CDR3 is given with its conserved first and last residue. Each record gives: V gene, D gene, CDR3 length, J gene, clone size, CDR3 protein, CDR3 DNA. A D gene is named only where the DNA matches it firmly. Not every row has a clone size; where given, it reads once, few, many or a size class.

>TRBV5-1|TRBD1|16|TRBJ2-2|.
CASSLGQGFAVRELFF
TGCGCCAGCAGCTTGGGACAGGGGTTTGCAGTACGGGAGCTGTTTTTT
>TRBV20-1|TRBD1|14|TRBJ2-7|few
CSAPDRGRAYEQYF
TGCAGTGCCCCGGACAGGGGGCGGGCGTACGAGCAGTACTTC
>TRBV29-1|.|15|TRBJ2-3|.
CSVESTSGRADTQYF
TGCAGCGTTGAATCCACAAGCGGACGTGCCGATACGCAGTATTTT
>TRBV5-6|.|12|TRBJ1-1|many
CASSLRGTEAFF
TGTGCCAGCAGCTTGCGTGGCACTGAAGCTTTCTTT
>TRBV7-9|TRBD1|14|TRBJ1-4|.
CASSPDRAIQKLFF
TGTGCCAGCAGCCCGGACAGGGCGATTCAAAAACTGTTTTTT
>TRBV20-1|.|10|TRBJ1-2|.
CSAGVGGYTF
TGCAGTGCTGGGGTGGGTGGCTACACCTTC
>TRBV6-1|.|14|TRBJ1-5|.
CASRWAGTDQPQHF
TGTGCCAGCAGATGGGCAGGGACCGATCAGCCCCAGCATTTT
>TRBV19|.|11|TRBJ1-2|.
CASSNSAGYTF
TGTGCCAGTAGTAATAGTGCTGGCTACACCTTC
>TRBV20-1|.|13|TRBJ1-4|.
CSAPVVTNEKLFF
TGCAGTGCCCCGGTCGTAACTAATGAAAAACTGTTTTTT
>TRBV10-3|.|13|TRBJ2-3|.
CAIQSGHQDTQYF
TGTGCCATCCAGAGTGGGCACCAAGATACGCAGTATTTT
>TRBV12-3/TRBV12-4|TRBD2|15|TRBJ2-1|.
CASSLGTSGTNEQFF
TGTGCCAGCAGTTTGGGGACTAGCGGGACCAATGAGCAGTTCTTC
>TRBV6-1|.|14|TRBJ1-2|few
CASSPRGINYGYTF
TGTGCCAGCAGTCCCCGGGGAATAAACTATGGCTACACCTTC
>TRBV11-2|.|19|TRBJ2-6|.
CASSFGPGTPFSGANVLTF
TGTGCCAGCAGCTTCGGGCCTGGGACTCCCTTCTCTGGGGCCAACGTCCTGACTTTC
>TRBV25-1|.|16|TRBJ2-5|.
CASSFPVGGSRETQYF
TGTGCCAGCAGTTTCCCCGTTGGGGGTTCTAGGGAGACCCAGTACTTC
>TRBV18|.|13|TRBJ2-6|many
CASSPSGANVLTF
TGTGCCAGCTCACCCTCTGGGGCCAACGTCCTGACTTTC
>TRBV5-6|.|15|TRBJ2-5|.
CASSLGQGAKETQYF
TGTGCCAGCAGCTTGGGCCAGGGTGCTAAAGAGACCCAGTACTTC
>TRBV6-5|TRBD1|16|TRBJ1-2|few
CASSYRRGQGTYGYTF
TGTGCCAGCAGTTATCGTCGGGGACAGGGAACCTATGGCTACACCTTC
>TRBV7-2|.|15|TRBJ2-1|few
CASSLEPQSSYRTFF
TGTGCCAGCAGCTTAGAACCGCAGAGCTCCTACAGGACGTTCTTC
>TRBV28|.|15|TRBJ2-5|.
CASSLSAQGGETQYF
TGTGCCAGCAGTTTATCCGCGCAGGGTGGGGAGACCCAGTACTTC
>TRBV7-9|TRBD2|17|TRBJ2-5|.
CASSHTPNGGNSETQYF
TGTGCCAGCAGCCACACTCCTAACGGGGGGAATTCGGAGACCCAGTACTTC
>TRBV5-1|TRBD2|14|TRBJ2-1|.
CASSPGGIYNEQFF
TGCGCCAGCAGCCCGGGGGGGATATACAATGAGCAGTTCTTC
>TRBV4-3|.|15|TRBJ2-3|.
CASSQDPGATDTQYF
TGCGCCAGCAGCCAAGATCCGGGAGCGACAGATACGCAGTATTTT
>TRBV7-2|.|11|TRBJ2-5|few
CASSEWETQYF
TGTGCCAGCAGCGAATGGGAGACCCAGTACTTC
>TRBV20-1|TRBD1|15|TRBJ1-1|.
CSARAPGQGASEAFF
TGCAGTGCTAGAGCTCCGGGACAGGGGGCGTCTGAAGCTTTCTTT
>TRBV5-1|.|15|TRBJ2-1|few
CASSRVQTSNAEQFF
TGCGCCAGCAGCCGGGTCCAAACTAGCAATGCTGAGCAGTTCTTC
>TRBV5-1|.|16|TRBJ2-5|.
CASSLGDPGPRRTQYF
TGCGCCAGCAGCTTGGGGGATCCGGGCCCTAGAAGGACCCAGTACTTC
>TRBV6-5|.|12|TRBJ1-1|few
CASSYLGKEAFF
TGTGCCAGCAGTTACCTAGGGAAGGAAGCTTTCTTT
>TRBV28|.|17|TRBJ2-7|.
CASSFPLKRVGVYEQYF
TGTGCCAGCAGTTTTCCTCTGAAGAGGGTTGGGGTCTACGAGCAGTACTTC
>TRBV20-1|TRBD2|18|TRBJ2-3|few
CSARERGGGSGTPGTQYF
TGCAGTGCTAGAGAGCGAGGCGGGGGTAGCGGGACCCCAGGTACGCAGTATTTT
>TRBV7-9|.|12|TRBJ2-1|.
CASSWSPDEQFF
TGTGCCAGCAGCTGGTCCCCAGATGAGCAGTTCTTC
>TRBV5-1|TRBD2|16|TRBJ2-1|.
CASTRSAGRSYNEQFF
TGCGCCAGCACCCGATCAGCGGGACGTTCCTACAATGAGCAGTTCTTC
>TRBV5-1|TRBD1|14|TRBJ1-1|.
CASSLEWAGGLAFF
TGCGCCAGCAGCTTGGAGTGGGCAGGGGGCCTAGCTTTCTTT
>TRBV7-2|.|13|TRBJ1-1|.
CASSPLWVAEAFF
TGTGCCAGCAGCCCGCTCTGGGTCGCTGAAGCTTTCTTT
>TRBV29-1|TRBD2|15|TRBJ2-1|.
CSVGTTSELYNEQFF
TGCAGCGTTGGGACGACTAGCGAACTATACAATGAGCAGTTCTTC
>TRBV6-1|.|14|TRBJ1-1|few
CASRGTGWNTEAFF
TGTGCCAGCAGGGGAACAGGGTGGAACACTGAAGCTTTCTTT
>TRBV11-2|.|15|TRBJ1-2|.
CASSLDPGRIYGYTF
TGTGCCAGCAGCTTAGATCCCGGACGAATCTATGGCTACACCTTC
>TRBV12-3/TRBV12-4|TRBD2|18|TRBJ2-3|.
CASSLFPGASGNTDTQYF
TGTGCCAGCAGCCTCTTTCCGGGAGCTAGCGGGAACACAGATACGCAGTATTTT
>TRBV6-2/TRBV6-3|TRBD2|17|TRBJ2-7|few
CASSYGTGLAGVYEQYF
TGTGCCAGCAGTTACGGAACTGGACTAGCGGGAGTCTACGAGCAGTACTTC
>TRBV29-1|TRBD2|14|TRBJ2-2|.
CSVEWAGRGRELFF
TGCAGCGTTGAATGGGCAGGGAGGGGCCGGGAGCTGTTTTTT
>TRBV10-3|TRBD1|14|TRBJ1-1|.
CAIRDREMNTEAFF
TGTGCCATCCGCGACAGGGAGATGAACACTGAAGCTTTCTTT
>TRBV6-2/TRBV6-3|.|13|TRBJ1-1|few
CASSSQGLTEAFF
TGTGCCAGCAGTTCACAGGGACTTACTGAAGCTTTCTTT
>TRBV7-3|.|14|TRBJ2-6|.
CASSHSSAANVLTF
TGTGCCAGCAGCCACAGCTCAGCGGCCAACGTCCTGACTTTC
>TRBV30|.|17|TRBJ2-5|.
CAWSVFVDSAGSETQYF
TGTGCCTGGAGTGTTTTTGTCGATAGTGCAGGTTCGGAGACCCAGTACTTC
>TRBV12-3/TRBV12-4|TRBD2|16|TRBJ2-1|few
CASSLTRGLAGNEQFF
TGTGCCAGCAGTCTGACAAGGGGACTAGCGGGTAATGAGCAGTTCTTC
>TRBV29-1|.|12|TRBJ1-2|few
CSVRDRHYGYTF
TGCAGCGTCCGGGACCGGCACTATGGCTACACCTTC
>TRBV9|.|16|TRBJ2-5|.
CASSVGGTELQETQYF
TGTGCCAGCAGCGTAGGGGGCACGGAACTACAAGAGACCCAGTACTTC
>TRBV18|.|14|TRBJ1-5|.
CASSPRVGGQPQHF
TGTGCCAGCTCACCACGAGTCGGGGGACAGCCCCAGCATTTT